This record concerns one T cell receptor beta chain sequence. TCRdb's table, derived via immunoSEQ multiplex PCR, lists solely in-frame clones and lacks some. The table includes about 80,000 clones, approximately 90% detected once. The source of the sample is a study of T cell responses to AZD1222 COVID-19 vaccine. The germline CDR1 and CDR2 sequences are SGHDN and FVKESK. V lost 4 bases and J 0 bases, leaving 15 bases between the germline ends. This CDR3 comprises 16 residues. V usage is TRBV14 and J usage is TRBJ1-2; unclear D gene. This receptor was taken from an adult in good health. Sequences were derived from peripheral blood, sampled on day 0 of AZD1222 vaccination. CDR3 bases: TGTGCCAGCAGCCCCTCAAGACGCCTAGCTAACTATGGCTACACCTTC. It translates to CASSPSRRLANYGYTF.